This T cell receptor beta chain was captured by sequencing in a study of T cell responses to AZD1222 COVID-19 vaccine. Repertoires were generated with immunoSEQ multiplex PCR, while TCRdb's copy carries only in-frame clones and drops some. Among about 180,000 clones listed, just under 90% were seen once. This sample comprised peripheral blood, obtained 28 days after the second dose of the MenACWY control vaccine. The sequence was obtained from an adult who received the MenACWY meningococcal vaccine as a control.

The CDR3 nucleotides read TGTGCCAGCAGGACACTCTATGGCTACACCTTC. Amino acids: CASRTLYGYTF. The chain couples TRBV28 to TRBJ1-2; D is undetermined. The CDR3 spans 11 residues. Between the trimmed V and J ends, which lost 6 bases and 4 bases, there was a span of 6 bases. In germline, CDR1 is MDHEN, CDR2 SYDVKM.